Shown below are 5 T cell receptor beta chains from a single sample sequenced in a study of cytomegalovirus exposure and HLA in healthy donors. Both 60 Vbeta primers and 13 Jbeta primers went into the PCR. Clones were read by immunoSEQ multiplex PCR, and TCRdb kept only the in-frame ones, dropping some. The repertoire holds about 82,000 clones, with around 80% as singletons. The sequencing sample was made of PBMCs. The receptors shown here come from a human donor in good health.

The chain has TRBV4-1 and TRBJ2-5, with D maybe TRBD1 (6 bases). The J call may be in error: the DNA end matches TRBJ2-7 better. Germline V gives CDR1 MGHRA, CDR2 YSYEKL. The CDR3 is 14 amino acids. The CDR3 DNA sequence: TGCGCCAGCAGCCGATTGGACAGTTCCTACGAGCAGTACTTC. Translating gives CASSRLDSSYEQYF.

This chain joins TRBV2 and TRBJ2-3; D gene ambiguous. This CDR3 is 13 amino acids long. The germline gives CDR1 SNHLY, CDR2 FYNNEI. Deletions cut 7 bases from V and 7 bases from J, with 15 bases between. The CDR3 DNA reads as TGTGCCAGCACTAGGTCGGCTACAAATACGCAGTATTTT. Its protein product is CASTRSATNTQYF. The whole variable domain, remainder taken from reference TRBV2 and TRBJ2-3, is EPEVTQTPSHQVTQMGQEVILRCVPISNHLYFYWYRQILGQKVEFLVSFYNNEISEKSEIFDDQFSVERPDGSNFTLKIRSTKLEDSAMYFCASTRSATNTQYFGPGTRLTVL.

The chain links TRBV7-9 to TRBJ2-1; D perhaps matches TRBD2 (5 bases). Germline lookup yields CDR1 SEHNR and CDR2 FQNEAQ (reference sequence). V was cut by 5 bases and J by 3 bases, with 17 bases left in between. The CDR3 sequence is 16 residues long. The DNA for the CDR3 is TGTGCCAGCAGCCCGACCTCGGGGATTAACTACAATGAGCAGTTCTTC. It specifies CASSPTSGINYNEQFF. Supplemented by reference TRBV7-9 and TRBJ2-1, the full variable domain reads DTGVSQNPRHKITKRGQNVTFRCDPISEHNRLYWYRQTLGQGPEFLTYFQNEAQLEKSRLLSDRFSAERPKGSFSTLEIQRTEQGDSAMYLCASSPTSGINYNEQFFGPGTRLTVL.

The CDR3 is CASKKTGKLGTEAFF. In DNA, the CDR3 is TGTGCCAGCAAAAAAACAGGGAAATTGGGCACTGAAGCTTTCTTT. J is TRBJ1-1 and V is TRBV27, with a weak D call TRBD1 (6 bases). V was cut by 7 bases and J by 4 bases, with 19 bases left in between. Looked up from germline, CDR1 is MNHEY and CDR2 is SMNVEV (reference sequence). The CDR3 consists of 15 residues.

The sample holds many counts of this clone. J is TRBJ1-1 and V is TRBV7-8, with 11 positions matching TRBD1. This CDR3 is 13 amino acids long. The V gene end was trimmed by 4 bases and the J gene end by 7 bases; junction bases not matched to a gene: 2. CDR1 and CDR2 from the germline V gene are SGHVS and FQNEAQ. DNA of the CDR3: TGTGCCAGCAGCTCGGGGACAGGGGGTGAAGCTTTCTTT. Its protein is CASSSGTGGEAFF. The full variable domain, with the rest looked up from reference TRBV7-8 and TRBJ1-1, is GAGVSQSPRYKVAKRGQDVALRCDPISGHVSLFWYQQALGQGPEFLTYFQNEAQLDKSGLPSDRFFAERPEGSVSTLKIQRTQQEDSAVYLCASSSGTGGEAFFGQGTRLTVV.